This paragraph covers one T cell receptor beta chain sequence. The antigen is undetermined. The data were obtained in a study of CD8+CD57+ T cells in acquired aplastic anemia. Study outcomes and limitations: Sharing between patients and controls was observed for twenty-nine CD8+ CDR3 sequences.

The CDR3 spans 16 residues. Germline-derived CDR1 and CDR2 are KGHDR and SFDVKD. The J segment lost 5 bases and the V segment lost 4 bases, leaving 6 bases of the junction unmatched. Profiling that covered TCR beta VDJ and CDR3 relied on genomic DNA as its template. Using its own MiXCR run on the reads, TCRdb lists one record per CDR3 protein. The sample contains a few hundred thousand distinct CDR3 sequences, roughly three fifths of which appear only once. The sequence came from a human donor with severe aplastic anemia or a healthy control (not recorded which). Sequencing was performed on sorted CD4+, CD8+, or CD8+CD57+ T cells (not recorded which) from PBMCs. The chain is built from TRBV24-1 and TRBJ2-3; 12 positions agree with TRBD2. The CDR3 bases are TGTGCCACCAGTGACCCTAGCGGGAGGGCCGGAGATACGCAGTATTTT. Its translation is CATSDPSGRAGDTQYF.